This T cell receptor beta chain was profiled in a study of cytomegalovirus exposure and HLA in healthy donors. Overall study context: An early data release held about 85 million unique TCRs from HLA-typed donors. Regarding the study as a whole: Among TCR sequences, most were rare, though some public TCRs appeared in many donors. Accounts indicate the classifier identified cytomegalovirus status with strong specificity and sensitivity. HLA alleles showed associations with some 17,000 TCR beta sequences in a later analysis, at a 0.05 false discovery rate.

About this clone: Its antigen is still unknown.

A multiplex PCR was run with 60 Vbeta primers and 13 Jbeta primers. Clones were read by immunoSEQ multiplex PCR, and TCRdb kept only the in-frame ones, dropping some. The data show about 160,000 clones, with roughly four fifths seen just once and approximately 2% held by the top ten. The CDR3 loop spans 15 amino acids. CDR1 and CDR2 (germline): MGHRA, YSYEKL. Trimming took off 4 bases at V and 2 bases at J, with 15 bases between the two ends. The sequenced material came from PBMCs. The chain links TRBV4-1 to TRBJ2-7; D not resolved. This receptor was taken from a young woman in good health and CMV-seronegative. The CDR3 DNA sequence: TGCGCCAGCAGCCCGCAAAATAGAAGTCCCTACGAGCAGTACTTC. It is translated as CASSPQNRSPYEQYF.